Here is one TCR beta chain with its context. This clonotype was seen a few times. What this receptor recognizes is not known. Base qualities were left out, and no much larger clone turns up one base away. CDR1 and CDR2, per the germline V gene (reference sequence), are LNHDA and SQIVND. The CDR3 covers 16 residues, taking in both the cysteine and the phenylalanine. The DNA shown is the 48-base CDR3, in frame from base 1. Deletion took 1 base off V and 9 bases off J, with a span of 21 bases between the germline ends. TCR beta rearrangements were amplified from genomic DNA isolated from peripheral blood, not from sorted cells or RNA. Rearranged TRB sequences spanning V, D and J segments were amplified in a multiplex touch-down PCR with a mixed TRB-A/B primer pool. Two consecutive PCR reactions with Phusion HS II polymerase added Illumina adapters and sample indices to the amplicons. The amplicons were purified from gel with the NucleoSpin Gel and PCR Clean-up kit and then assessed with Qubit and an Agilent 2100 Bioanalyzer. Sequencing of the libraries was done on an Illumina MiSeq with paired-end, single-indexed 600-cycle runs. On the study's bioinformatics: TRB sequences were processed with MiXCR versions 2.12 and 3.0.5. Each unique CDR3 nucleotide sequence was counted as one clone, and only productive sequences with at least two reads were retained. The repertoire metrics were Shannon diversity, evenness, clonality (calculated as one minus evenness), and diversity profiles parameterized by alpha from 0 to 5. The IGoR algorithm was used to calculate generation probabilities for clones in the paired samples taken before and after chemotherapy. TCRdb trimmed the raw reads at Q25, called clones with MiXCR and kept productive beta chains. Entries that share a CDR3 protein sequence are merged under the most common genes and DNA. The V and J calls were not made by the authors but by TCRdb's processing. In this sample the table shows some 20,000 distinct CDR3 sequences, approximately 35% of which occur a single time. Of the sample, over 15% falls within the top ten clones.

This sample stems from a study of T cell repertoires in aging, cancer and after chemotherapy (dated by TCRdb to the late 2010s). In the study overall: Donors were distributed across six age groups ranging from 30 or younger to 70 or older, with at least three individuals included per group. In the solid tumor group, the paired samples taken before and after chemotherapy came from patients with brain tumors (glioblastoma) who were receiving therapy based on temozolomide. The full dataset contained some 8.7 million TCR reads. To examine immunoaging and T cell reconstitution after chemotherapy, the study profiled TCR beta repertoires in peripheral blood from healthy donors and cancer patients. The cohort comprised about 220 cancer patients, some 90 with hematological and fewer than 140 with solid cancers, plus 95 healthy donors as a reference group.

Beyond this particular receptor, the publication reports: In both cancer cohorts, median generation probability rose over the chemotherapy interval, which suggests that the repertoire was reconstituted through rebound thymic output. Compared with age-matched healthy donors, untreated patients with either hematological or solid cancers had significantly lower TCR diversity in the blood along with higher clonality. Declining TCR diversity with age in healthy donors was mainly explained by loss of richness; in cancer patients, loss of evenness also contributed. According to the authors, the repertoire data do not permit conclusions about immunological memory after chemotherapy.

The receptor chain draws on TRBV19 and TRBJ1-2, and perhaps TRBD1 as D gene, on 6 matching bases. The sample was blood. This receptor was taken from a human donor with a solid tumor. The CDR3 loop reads CASSIVWGQPTRSYTF. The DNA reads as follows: TGTGCCAGTAGTATAGTTTGGGGACAACCAACGCGGAGCTACACCTTC.